This TCR beta chain appears in the sequencing data of a study of CD8+CD57+ T cells in acquired aplastic anemia. As for the study in general: The average for DNA from sorted CD4+ and CD8+ cells was roughly 3 ug. Points from the study as a whole: About 29 shared CD8+ CDR3s appeared highly expressed within patients' immunodominant clones.

Genomic DNA served as template for TCR beta VDJ and CDR3 profiling. TCRdb recomputed calls from the reads with MiXCR, one row per CDR3 protein. Among 150,000 to 200,000 distinct CDR3 sequences listed, about half were seen once. All sequencing subjects had displayed CD8+CD57+ cell expansion on flow cytometry. All participating patients were living with severe acquired aplastic anemia. No therapy had been given to the patients at the time of blood sampling. A remark on this clonotype: Its antigen remains unidentified.

The sequence derives from a human donor with aplastic anemia. Sample: sorted CD4+, CD8+, or CD8+CD57+ T cells (not recorded which) from PBMCs.

The CDR3 DNA follows: TGCAGCGTTGAAGGGCGGGGAACAGATGAAAAACTGTTTTTT. The encoded protein is CSVEGRGTDEKLFF. This chain uses TRBV29-1 with TRBJ1-4; D is undetermined. This CDR3 contains 14 residues. Germline values: CDR1 SQVTM, CDR2 ANQGSEA. V gave up 1 base and J gave up 6 bases, with 12 bases separating them.